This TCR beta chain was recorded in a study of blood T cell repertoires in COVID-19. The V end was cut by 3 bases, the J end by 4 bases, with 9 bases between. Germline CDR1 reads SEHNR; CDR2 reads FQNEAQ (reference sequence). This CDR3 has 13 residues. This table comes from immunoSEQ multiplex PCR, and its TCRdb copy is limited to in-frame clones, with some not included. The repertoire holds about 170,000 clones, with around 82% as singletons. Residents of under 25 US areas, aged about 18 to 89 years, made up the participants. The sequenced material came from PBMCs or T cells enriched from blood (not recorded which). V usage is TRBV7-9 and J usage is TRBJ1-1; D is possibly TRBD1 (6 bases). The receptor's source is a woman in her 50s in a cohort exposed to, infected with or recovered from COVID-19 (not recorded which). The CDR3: CASSFRGPTEAFF. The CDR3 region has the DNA TGTGCCAGCAGCTTCAGGGGTCCCACTGAAGCTTTCTTT.